A selection of T cell receptor beta chains follows, all from one sample in a study of blood T cells in healthy people across ages. Each CDR3 protein is one row after TCRdb ran MiXCR on the 5' RACE reads. Of about 1,400,000 distinct CDR3 sequences listed, roughly 59% are singletons. Sequencing used blood. The source is a man aged 18 to 29 in good health. Each CDR3 is given with its conserved first and last residue.

TRBV7-8	NA	CASSFSGGRFETQYF
TRBV29-1	TRBJ2-7	CSVANRASYEQYF
TRBV29-1	TRBJ2-1	CSTGRDEQFF
TRBV27	TRBJ2-1	CASRTLGESPSNEQFF
TRBV5-5	NA	CASSRLRQGRDEQYF
TRBV6-2/TRBV6-3	TRBJ1-1	CASRAGGMNTEAFF
TRBV25-1	TRBJ1-2	CAGSLTGAGYTF
TRBV29-1	TRBJ2-7	CSVANNYEQYF
TRBV4-2	TRBJ2-3	CASSQEVISGAQYF
TRBV7-6	TRBJ2-3	CASSRVSDTQYF
TRBV15	TRBJ1-1	CATSRARGVPEAFF
TRBV20-1	NA	CSARGDRLYEQYF
TRBV6-5	TRBJ1-1	CASSGGSEAFF
TRBV6-1	TRBJ2-1	CASEVSGRNNEQFF
TRBV6-5	TRBJ2-3	CASSYASAGGPDTQYF
TRBV7-9	TRBJ1-2	CASSLEGSDYGYTF
TRBV4-2	TRBJ1-1	CASSQRGLDTEAFF
TRBV7-2	TRBJ1-5	CASSLTGTGGSQPQHF
TRBV10-3	TRBJ2-6	CAISEERGNRGRFSLSGANVLTF
TRBV6-1	TRBJ2-2	CASSEVSPLPLNQGELFF
TRBV28	TRBJ2-3	CASSLDFGDSTDTQYF
TRBV4-1	TRBJ1-1	CASSHEGTVGAAFF
TRBV20-1	TRBJ2-3	CSPKTSVAGTDTQYF
TRBV10-2	TRBJ2-3	CASWTSGGLDTQYF
TRBV10-3	TRBJ2-5	CAIRSDRVEETQYF
TRBV20-1	TRBJ1-2	CSARFWDREANYGYTF
TRBV27	TRBJ2-1	CASSFSAAYNEQFF
TRBV14	TRBJ2-4	CASGWGDQNIQYF
TRBV6-1	TRBJ2-1	CASKRGRSYNEQFF
TRBV7-2	TRBJ2-3	CASSLPWGPDTQYF
TRBV2	TRBJ1-2	CASSVRQGYTF
TRBV20-1	TRBJ2-1	CSASVRDTLHNEQFF
TRBV4-1	TRBJ2-1	CASSLAHSGEQFF
TRBV4-2	TRBJ2-1	CASSQDFEWQYNEQFF
TRBV7-9	TRBJ1-2	CATQSGGYTF
TRBV6-5	TRBJ2-1	CASSRRGGVYNEQFF
TRBV20-1	TRBJ2-1	CSARALGDVDHTNEQFF
TRBV6-1	TRBJ1-1	CASGAGGTEAFF
TRBV7-2	TRBJ2-3	CASSQGQVLDTQYF
TRBV20-1	TRBJ1-1	CSARGTTRAFF
TRBV29-1	TRBJ1-4	CSATGVRSEKLFF
TRBV12-3/TRBV12-4	TRBJ1-5	CASTEGGPQHF
TRBV11-1	TRBJ2-7	CASSFGLAAQDEQYF
TRBV20-1	TRBJ2-7	CSAPAGVSYEQYF